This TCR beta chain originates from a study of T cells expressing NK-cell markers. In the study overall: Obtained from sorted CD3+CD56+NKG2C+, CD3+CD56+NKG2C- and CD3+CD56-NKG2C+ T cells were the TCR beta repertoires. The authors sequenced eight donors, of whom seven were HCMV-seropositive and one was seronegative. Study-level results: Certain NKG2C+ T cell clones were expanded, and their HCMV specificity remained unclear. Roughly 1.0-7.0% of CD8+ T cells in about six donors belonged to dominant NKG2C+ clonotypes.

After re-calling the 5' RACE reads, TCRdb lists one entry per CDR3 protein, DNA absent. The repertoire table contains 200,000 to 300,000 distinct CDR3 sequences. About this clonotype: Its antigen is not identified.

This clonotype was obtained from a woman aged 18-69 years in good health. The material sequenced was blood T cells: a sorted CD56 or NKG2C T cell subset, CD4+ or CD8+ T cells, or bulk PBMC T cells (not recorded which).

The CDR3 here is CASSGTGTDQPQHF. The chain is built from TRBV12-3 or TRBV12-4 and TRBJ1-5; the TCRdb D gene call, TRBD1, has no DNA to confirm it. The CDR3 spans 14 residues.